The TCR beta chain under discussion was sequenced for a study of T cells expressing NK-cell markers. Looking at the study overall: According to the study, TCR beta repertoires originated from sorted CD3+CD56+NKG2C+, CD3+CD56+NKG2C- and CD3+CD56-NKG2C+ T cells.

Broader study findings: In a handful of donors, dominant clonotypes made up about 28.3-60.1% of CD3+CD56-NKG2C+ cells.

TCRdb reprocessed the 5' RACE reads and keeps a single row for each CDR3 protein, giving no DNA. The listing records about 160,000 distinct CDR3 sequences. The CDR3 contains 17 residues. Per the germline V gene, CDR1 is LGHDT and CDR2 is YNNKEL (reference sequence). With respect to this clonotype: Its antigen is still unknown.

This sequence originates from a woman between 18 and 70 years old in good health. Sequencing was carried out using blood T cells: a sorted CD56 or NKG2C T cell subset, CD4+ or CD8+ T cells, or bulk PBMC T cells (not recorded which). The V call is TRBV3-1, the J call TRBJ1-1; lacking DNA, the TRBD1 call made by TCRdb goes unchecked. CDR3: CASSQDQDRGFGTEAFF.